These 27 T cell receptor beta chains share one sample of origin, sequenced in a study of T cell clonality in common variable immunodeficiency. TCRdb's copy holds only in-frame clones and misses some; the assay was immunoSEQ multiplex PCR. Captured here are about 52,000 clones, none seen once; the top ten comprise 1.8%. The source material was peripheral blood mononuclear cells. The receptors here all came from a person aged 18-70 years in good health.

This clone appeared many times. Read coverage stops 3 residues before the CDR3 terminus; the germline J gene supplies the remainder. The chain recombines TRBV5-1 with TRBJ2-5; 7 positions match TRBD2. V shed 2 bases, J shed 5 bases, and the junction held 18 bases outside the gene matches. CDR1 and CDR2 from the germline V gene are SGHRS and YFSETQ. This CDR3 comprises 18 residues. Incomplete CDR3 DNA: TGCGCCAGCAGCTTAACGGTGGCGACTAGCCGCGTCCTGGAGACC. It is translated as CASSLTVATSRVLET. The whole CDR3 protein reads CASSLTVATSRVLETQYF.

The table lists this clone with a few counts. The read halts 3 residues ahead of the CDR3 end, with the missing end drawn from the germline J gene. V gene TRBV19 combines with J gene TRBJ1-1; TRBD1 aligns across 7 bases. Germline V gene sequence: CDR1 LNHDA, CDR2 SQIVND (reference sequence). The CDR3 extends over 13 amino acids. The CDR3 sequence: CASSTGQQTMAFF. The DNA read from the CDR3 is TGTGCCAGTAGTACGGGACAGCAAACAATG. Supplemented by reference TRBV19 and TRBJ1-1, the full variable domain reads DGGITQSPKYLFRKEGQNVTLSCEQNLNHDAMYWYRQDPGQGLRLIYYSQIVNDFQKGDIAEGYSVSREKKESFPLTVTSAQKNPTAFYLCASSTGQQTMAFFGQGTRLTVV.

In this sample, this clone turned up many times. At one end the junction does not follow the germline gene, possibly because of a read error. The read comes to an end 3 residues before the CDR3 does, leaving the germline J gene to fill in the end. The V and J genes are TRBV4-2 and TRBJ2-3, with D uncertain. This CDR3 comprises 18 residues. CDR1 and CDR2 (germline): LGHNA, YNFKEQ. The sequenced part of the CDR3 DNA is TGCGCCAGCAGCACCCGTTGGGTTGCGGAGAATTACACAGATACG. Its protein product is CASSTRWVAENYTDT. The whole CDR3 protein reads CASSTRWVAENYTDTQYF.

This clone was seen repeatedly, ten times or more. CDR3 DNA, as far as it was read: TGTGCCAGCAGCTTAACTGTCGACAGGGGGGAGACC. The encoded protein is CASSLTVDRGET. Given in full, the CDR3 is CASSLTVDRGETQYF. The chain combines TRBV7-9 with TRBJ2-5, with 9 bases fitting TRBD1. Read data end 3 residues before the CDR3 end; the end is taken from the germline J gene. This CDR3 spans 15 amino acids. V shed 2 bases, J shed 5 bases, and the junction held 6 bases outside the gene matches. CDR1 is SEHNR, CDR2 FQNEAQ, per germline (reference sequence).

This clone was seen many times. Read data end 3 residues before the CDR3 end; the end is taken from the germline J gene. The chain combines TRBV5-1 with TRBJ2-7, with D unclear. Trimming took off 0 bases at V and 2 bases at J, with 9 bases between the two ends. Germline V gene lookup returns CDR1 SGHRS and CDR2 YFSETQ. This CDR3 contains 14 residues. CDR3: CASSLVVSPYEQYF. The covered CDR3 bases are TGCGCCAGCAGCTTGGTTGTCAGTCCCTACGAG.

This clone has ten or more counts. The read is 3 residues too short to cover the CDR3 end, so that end is filled in from the germline J gene. The V call is TRBV20-1, the J call TRBJ1-1, with D possibly TRBD1 on 6 matching bases. CDR3 length: 14 amino acids. Per germline, CDR1 DFQATT and CDR2 SNEGSKA (reference sequence). V was clipped by 1 base and J by 1 base, with 10 bases between them. This CDR3 reads CSARVVRGNTEAFF. The CDR3 bases that were read are TGCAGTGCTAGAGTGGTCAGGGGGAACACTGAA.

In this sample, this clone turned up many times. CDR3 loop: CASSVRGGSSEQFF. The CDR3 bases that were read are TGTGCCAGCAGTGTCCGGGGGGGGTCTTCTGAG. The rearrangement joins TRBV2 to TRBJ2-1, with 8 nucleotides matching TRBD2. The CDR3 end lies 3 residues beyond the end of the read and is filled in from the germline J gene. The CDR3 loop spans 14 amino acids. The ends lost 4 bases at V and 9 bases at J; junction bases unmatched: 8. The germline V gene has CDR1 SNHLY and CDR2 FYNNEI.

In its sample, this clone was seen many times. The DNA ends 3 residues before the CDR3 does, and the rest of the CDR3 is filled in from the germline J gene. The V gene is TRBV5-4, the J gene TRBJ2-7; 7 bases line up with TRBD1. J was trimmed by 3 bases and V by 1 base; bases with no gene match: 7. Germline values: CDR1 SGHNT, CDR2 YYREEE (reference sequence). The CDR3 spans 15 residues. The CDR3 DNA, read in part, is TGTGCCAGCAGCTTGTCCGGGACAGCCTTCTACGAG. It encodes CASSLSGTAFYE. The whole CDR3 protein is CASSLSGTAFYEQYF.

This clone has at least ten counts. The CDR3 end lies 3 residues beyond the end of the read and is filled in from the germline J gene. The rearrangement joins TRBV10-3 to TRBJ1-1; 7 nucleotides agree with TRBD1. V shed 0 bases and J 5 bases; nucleotides not matched to a gene: 6. The CDR3 consists of 15 residues. Per germline, CDR1 ENHRY and CDR2 SYGVKD. CDR3: CAISESARGKTEAFF. The CDR3 DNA, read in part, is TGTGCCATCAGTGAGTCGGCCAGGGGGAAGACTGAA.

In this sample, this clone turned up a few times. The read is 3 residues too short to cover the CDR3 end, so that end is filled in from the germline J gene. The chain joins TRBV19 to TRBJ2-7; D possibly corresponds to TRBD1 (5 bases). This CDR3 region has 13 residues. From germline, CDR1 is LNHDA and CDR2 SQIVND (reference sequence). Trimming left V 4 bases short and J 2 bases short, with 9 bases between. The part of the CDR3 DNA that was read is TGTGCCAGTAGTAAGGTGGGGCCCTACGAG. Amino acids: CASSKVGPYE. The complete CDR3 reads CASSKVGPYEQYF.

This clone was seen many times. The CDR3 end lies 3 residues beyond the end of the read and is filled in from the germline J gene. This chain uses TRBV14 with TRBJ2-3, with 7 bases that match TRBD1. The CDR3 is 17 amino acids. CDR1 and CDR2 from the germline V gene are SGHDN and FVKESK. The CDR3 is CASSQTTDRRHQETQYF. The DNA read from the CDR3 is TGTGCCAGCAGCCAGACCACGGACAGGAGGCACCAAGAGACG.

This clone was recorded a few times. The CDR3 DNA, read in part, is TGTGCCAGCTCACCAGGGACAGACAATCAGCCG. This encodes CASSPGTDNQP. The complete CDR3 sequence is CASSPGTDNQPQYF. V gene TRBV18 combines with J gene TRBJ2-3; 7 bases are shared with TRBD1. Read coverage stops 3 residues before the CDR3 terminus; the germline J gene supplies the remainder. The CDR3 has 14 residues. The germline gives CDR1 KGHSH, CDR2 LQKENI.

This clone has at least ten counts. The CDR3 extends 3 residues past the end of the read, so its final part is completed from the germline J gene. This chain connects TRBV7-6 to TRBJ2-3; TRBD2 matches at 8 bases. V trimming: 3 bases; J trimming: 3 bases; junction bases outside the gene matches: 2. The CDR3 is 14 residues long. Germline loops: CDR1 SGHVS, CDR2 FNYEAQ. Here the CDR3 reads CASSLTSVTDTQYF. The part of the CDR3 DNA that was read is TGTGCCAGCAGCTTGACTAGCGTTACAGATACG.

In its sample, this clone was seen many times. Coverage ceases 3 residues before the CDR3 finishes, and the germline J gene fills in the end. This sequence joins TRBV30 and TRBJ2-7; TRBD2 matches 12 bases. Losses at the gene ends were 3 bases for V and 6 bases for J; bases not matched to a gene: 9. The germline gives CDR1 GTSNPN, CDR2 SVGIG (reference sequence). The CDR3 extends over 15 amino acids. The chain's CDR3 is CAWRPLRTSGVEQYF. The part of the CDR3 DNA that was read is TGTGCCTGGAGGCCCCTAAGGACTAGCGGGGTCGAG.

In this sample, this clone turned up many times. The read comes to an end 3 residues before the CDR3 does, leaving the germline J gene to fill in the end. The V call is TRBV20-1, the J call TRBJ2-3; 8 bases fit TRBD2. Per the germline V gene, CDR1 is DFQATT and CDR2 is SNEGSKA (reference sequence). The junction had 3 bases not matched to a gene; V was cut back by 4 bases and J by 0 bases. The CDR3 is 14 amino acids. This CDR3 is CSAIAGTSTDTQYF. Partial CDR3 DNA: TGCAGTGCTATAGCGGGGACTAGCACAGATACG.

This clone was found many times. The read ends 3 residues before the CDR3 terminus; that terminus is restored from the germline J gene. The chain uses TRBV7-9 and TRBJ1-2; D not certain. The V end was cut by 4 bases, the J end by 5 bases, with 8 bases between. Germline-derived CDR1 and CDR2 are SEHNR and FQNEAQ (reference sequence). CDR3 length equals 12 residues. The CDR3 protein is CASSSHLYGYTF. The CDR3 DNA, read in part, is TGTGCCAGCAGCTCCCACCTATATGGC.

Worth noting for this clone: One base away lies a much larger clone, so this may be a sequencing read error. The read is 3 residues too short to cover the CDR3 end, so that end is filled in from the germline J gene. Other DNA sequences in the sample encode the same CDR3. The V call is TRBV20-1, the J call TRBJ1-3, with TRBD1 as a possible D gene (6 bases). The CDR3 consists of 17 residues. The germline gives CDR1 DFQATT, CDR2 SNEGSKA (reference sequence). Incomplete CDR3 DNA: TGCAGTGCTAGAGGAGTTGGACAGACAAGCTCTGGAAACACA. It is translated as CSARGVGQTSSGNT. The full-length CDR3 reads as CSARGVGQTSSGNTIYF.

This clone was counted ten times or more. The CDR3 DNA, read in part, is TGCGCCAGCAGCTTGGTGACAGGGGAGGGAGAGACC. Protein product: CASSLVTGEGET. In full, the CDR3 is CASSLVTGEGETQYF. J is TRBJ2-5 and V is TRBV5-1; D is perhaps TRBD1 (8 bases). The read comes to an end 3 residues before the CDR3 does, leaving the germline J gene to fill in the end. Germline V gene data show CDR1 as SGHRS and CDR2 as YFSETQ. The CDR3 loop spans 15 amino acids. V shed 0 bases and J shed 4 bases, with 13 bases lying between them.

Worth noting for this clone: The read falls 3 residues short of the CDR3 end, and the missing part is taken from the germline J gene. The chain combines TRBV18 with TRBJ2-2, with D possibly being TRBD1 (5 bases). The CDR3 contains 15 residues. CDR1 and CDR2 from the germline V gene are KGHSH and LQKENI. CDR3 in amino acids: CASSPLDTTNEKLFF. The sequenced CDR3 bases are TGTGCCAGCTCACCATTGGACACAACTAATGAAAAG.

This clone was counted at least ten times. The read is 3 residues too short to cover the CDR3 end, so that end is filled in from the germline J gene. This rearrangement joins TRBV10-1 to TRBJ2-1; no clear D gene. This CDR3 spans 12 amino acids. V lost 5 bases and J 7 bases, leaving 9 bases between the germline ends. Germline values: CDR1 WNHNN, CDR2 SYGVQD (reference sequence). The DNA read from the CDR3 is TGCGCCAGCAGTACAAATTGGAATGAG. Translation: CASSTNWNE. The full CDR3 protein is CASSTNWNEQFF.

This clone was observed many times. The read terminates 3 residues before the CDR3 end, so the remaining end is supplied by the germline J gene. This chain links TRBV19 with TRBJ2-7, with a tentative D call TRBD1 (6 bases). Trimming pared 5 bases from V and 4 bases from J, leaving 18 bases between. The germline CDR1 and CDR2 sequences are LNHDA and SQIVND (reference sequence). This CDR3 is built from 15 residues. The chain's CDR3 is CASSPDDPGDYEQYF. The part of the CDR3 DNA that was read is TGTGCCAGTAGTCCGGACGATCCAGGGGATTACGAG.

Many counts were recorded for this clone. The read falls 3 residues short of the CDR3 end, and the missing part is taken from the germline J gene. This rearrangement joins TRBV5-1 to TRBJ2-2; D uncertain. The CDR3 is 13 amino acids. Germline V gene sequence: CDR1 SGHRS, CDR2 YFSETQ. The germline V and J ends were trimmed by 5 bases and 1 base, with 6 bases remaining between them. The DNA read from the CDR3 is TGCGCCAGCAGGGCAGGGAACACCGGGGAG. It encodes CASRAGNTGE. From start to end, the CDR3 is CASRAGNTGELFF. Filled out from reference TRBV5-1 and TRBJ2-2, the complete variable domain reads KAGVTQTPRYLIKTRGQQVTLSCSPISGHRSVSWYQQTPGQGLQFLFEYFSETQRNKGNFPGRFSGRQFSNSRSEMNVSTLELGDSALYLCASRAGNTGELFFGEGSRLTVL.

Concerning this clone: The read terminates 3 residues ahead of where the CDR3 ends, so the germline J gene completes it. The identical CDR3 is also encoded by other nucleotide sequences in the sample. The gene calls are TRBV11-2 and TRBJ2-1, with 13 bases aligning to TRBD2. The germline V gene encodes CDR1 SGHAT and CDR2 FQNNGV. There are 14 residues in the CDR3. V lost 6 bases to trimming and J lost 6 bases; unmatched junction nucleotides: 2. CDR3 loop: CASSRTSGSNEQFF. The sequenced part of the CDR3 DNA is TGTGCCAGCAGTCGGACTAGCGGGAGCAATGAG.

A word on this clone: The read ends 3 residues before the CDR3 terminus; that terminus is restored from the germline J gene. This chain links TRBV7-9 with TRBJ1-2; D possibly corresponds to TRBD1 (5 bases). The V gene's germline CDR1 is SEHNR and CDR2 FQNEAQ (reference sequence). CDR3 length: 14 residues. The CDR3 DNA, read in part, is TGTGCCAGCAGCTTATCCGACAGTTCCTACGAC. Amino acid sequence: CASSLSDSSYD. The whole CDR3 sequence reads CASSLSDSSYDYTF.

In its sample, this clone was seen many times. The CDR3 end lies 3 residues beyond the end of the read and is filled in from the germline J gene. V is TRBV10-3 and J is TRBJ1-5; D might be TRBD1 (5 bases). Trimming stripped 10 bases from V and 1 base from J, with 11 bases between. Germline CDR1 and CDR2: ENHRY and SYGVKD. The CDR3 length is 13 residues. The DNA read from the CDR3 is TGTGCCACGCAAGACAGCAGCAATCAGCCC. This sequence encodes CATQDSSNQP. In full, the CDR3 reads CATQDSSNQPQHF.

Ten or more counts support this clone. The read finishes 3 residues shy of the CDR3 end, and the germline J gene is used to complete it. V gene TRBV5-1 combines with J gene TRBJ2-6; D may be TRBD1 (5 bases). The CDR3 has 16 amino acids. Trimming removed 3 bases at V and 1 base at J, with 11 bases between. CDR1 is SGHRS and CDR2 is YFSETQ in the germline V gene. The CDR3 loop is CASSSPGFSGANVLTF. The part of the CDR3 DNA that was read is TGCGCCAGCAGCTCACCAGGGTTTTCTGGGGCCAACGTC.

In this sample, this clone turned up many times. The read gets to within 3 residues of the CDR3 end, and the germline J gene fills in the rest. The chain combines TRBV11-2 with TRBJ2-7; 9 nucleotides match TRBD1. The CDR3 has 15 amino acids. Germline V gives CDR1 SGHAT, CDR2 FQNNGV. V trimming: 3 bases; J trimming: 5 bases; junction bases outside the gene matches: 8. CDR3 sequence reads: CASSLGQGTLHEQYF. The sequenced CDR3 bases are TGTGCCAGCAGCTTGGGACAGGGAACCCTTCACGAG.